Below are 20 T cell receptor beta chains sequenced from a single sample in a study of resident and recirculating memory T cells in vitiligo. Here immunoSEQ multiplex PCR was the method, and the copy in TCRdb shows in-frame clones only, minus some. Of tens of thousands of clones in the sample, approximately 91% were seen once. The sequenced sample was blood. The receptors originated from a male donor with vitiligo.

J is TRBJ1-5 and V is TRBV27; D is unclear. Germline loops: CDR1 MNHEY, CDR2 SMNVEV (reference sequence). Trimming pared 6 bases from V and 0 bases from J, leaving 9 bases between. The CDR3 consists of 14 residues. The CDR3 here is CASRSRYSNQPQHF. The CDR3 DNA reads as TGTGCCAGCAGGTCCAGATATAGCAATCAGCCCCAGCATTTT.

There are a few counts of this clone. The chain links TRBV5-6 to TRBJ2-4; D is ambiguous. The CDR3 sequence is 15 residues long. The germline V gene has CDR1 SGHDT and CDR2 YYEEEE. V was shortened by 3 bases and J by 0 bases, with 10 bases between the two germline ends. For the CDR3, the DNA is TGTGCCAGCAGCTCGCCCGAGCTAGCCAAAAACATTCAGTACTTC. Amino acid sequence: CASSSPELAKNIQYF.

The chain joins TRBV6-5 to TRBJ1-6; possibly TRBD1 for D (6 bases). The CDR3 is 14 residues long. Germline CDR1 MNHEY, CDR2 SVGAGI. Trimming took 6 bases from V and 10 from J, leaving 16 bases between them. CDR3 amino acids: CASRLGTGSSPLHF. In DNA form, the CDR3 reads TGTGCCAGCAGGCTCGGTACAGGGTCCTCACCCCTCCACTTT.

This clone came up once. This sequence joins TRBV13 and TRBJ2-5; 15 bases are shared with TRBD2. The CDR3 is made up of 19 amino acids. The germline V gene encodes CDR1 PRHDT and CDR2 FYEKMQ (reference sequence). The trim removed 3 bases at V and 2 bases at J, leaving 10 bases unmatched. CDR3 protein: CASSLVKGLAGGLQETQYF. The CDR3 nucleotides are TGTGCCAGCAGCTTGGTTAAGGGACTAGCGGGGGGTCTACAAGAGACCCAGTACTTC. The full variable domain, in which reference TRBV13 and TRBJ2-5 provide the parts outside the CDR3, is AAGVIQSPRHLIKEKRETATLKCYPIPRHDTVYWYQQGPGQDPQFLISFYEKMQSDKGSIPDRFSAQQFSDYHSELNMSSLELGDSALYFCASSLVKGLAGGLQETQYFGPGTRLLVL.

V gene TRBV9 combines with J gene TRBJ1-4, with 7 bases lining up with TRBD1. The ends lost 0 bases at V and 6 bases at J; junction bases unmatched: 2. CDR1 and CDR2 from the germline V gene are SGDLS and YYNGEE. The CDR3 sequence is 14 residues long. CDR3 coding DNA: TGTGCCAGCAGCGTAGATCAGGGGGATGAAAAACTGTTTTTT. Translating it yields CASSVDQGDEKLFF.

The chain has TRBV25-1 and TRBJ2-7; TRBD1 matches 9 bases. Germline V gene lookup returns CDR1 MGHDK and CDR2 SYGVNS. The CDR3 covers 14 residues. V lost 3 bases and J lost 5; bases outside the gene matches: 5. CDR3 sequence reads: CASSEGQGFHEQYF. CDR3 sequence (DNA): TGTGCCAGCAGTGAGGGACAGGGCTTCCACGAGCAGTACTTC.

The chain recombines TRBV14 with TRBJ1-1, with a possible D match to TRBD1 (6 bases). In germline, CDR1 is SGHDN, CDR2 FVKESK. Trimming pared 6 bases from V and 3 bases from J, leaving 11 bases between. The CDR3 has 13 amino acids. The CDR3 sequence: CASSQQGDTEAFF. CDR3 DNA: TGTGCCAGCAGTCAACAGGGCGACACTGAAGCTTTCTTT.

There are a few counts of this clone. The rearrangement links TRBV19 to TRBJ1-1; 7 bases map to TRBD1. The CDR3 runs to 12 residues. V dropped 3 bases and J dropped 8; count of bases not matched to a gene: 3. Germline V gene data show CDR1 as LNHDA and CDR2 as SQIVND (reference sequence). The CDR3 bases are TGTGCCAGTAGTATCAGGGGGACAGAAGCTTTCTTT. Amino acid sequence: CASSIRGTEAFF.

This chain connects TRBV6-6 to TRBJ1-5; D is undetermined. The ends were cut back, 7 bases at V and 5 bases at J, with 15 bases in the middle. The CDR3 is 14 amino acids. CDR1 and CDR2 (germline): MNHNY, SVGAGI (reference sequence). The CDR3 protein is CASKGVVKYQPQHF. The CDR3 DNA follows: TGTGCCAGCAAGGGAGTGGTCAAATATCAGCCCCAGCATTTT.

The J gene is TRBJ1-1, the V gene TRBV9, with 8 bases fitting TRBD1. The V and J ends lost 5 bases and 1 base, in that order; junction bases with no gene match: 4. CDR3 size: 14 residues. The V gene's germline CDR1 is SGDLS and CDR2 YYNGEE. The CDR3 DNA reads TGTGCCAGCAGTGTTACAGGGGGGAACACTGAAGCTTTCTTT. Protein: CASSVTGGNTEAFF.

This clone was seen only once. This chain connects TRBV4-2 to TRBJ2-5, with D possibly TRBD2 on 5 matching bases. CDR1 and CDR2 (germline): LGHNA, YNFKEQ. The germline V and J ends were trimmed by 1 base and 4 bases, with 16 bases remaining between them. The CDR3 runs 16 residues. CDR3 nucleotide sequence: TGTGCCAGCAGCCAAGGGGATCCAGGCGGGCGAGAGACCCAGTACTTC. Translating gives CASSQGDPGGRETQYF.

This rearrangement joins TRBV6-5 to TRBJ1-6; 9 nucleotides align to TRBD1. The CDR3 is 15 amino acids. Germline V lookup: CDR1 MNHEY, CDR2 SVGAGI. J lost 9 bases, V lost 6 bases, and 9 bases had no gene match. The CDR3 DNA is TGTGCCAGCAGACGAAGGACAGGGGAAGGTTCACCCCTCCACTTT. Translating it yields CASRRRTGEGSPLHF.

The chain employs TRBV6-5 and TRBJ2-7; D perhaps matches TRBD1 (5 bases). The CDR3 has 12 residues. Between the trimmed V and J ends, which lost 5 bases and 7 bases, there was a span of 12 bases. CDR1 MNHEY and CDR2 SVGAGI come from the germline V gene. This CDR3 is CASSAGLREQYF. The CDR3 region has the DNA TGTGCCAGCAGTGCAGGGCTTAGGGAGCAGTACTTC.

The CDR3 region is CASSLRTGSGYTF. CDR3 nucleotide sequence: TGTGCCAGCAGCCTGCGGACAGGGAGCGGCTACACCTTC. The chain combines TRBV7-8 with TRBJ1-2, with TRBD1 matching over 8 bases. The J segment lost 8 bases and the V segment lost 5 bases, leaving 7 bases of the junction unmatched. The length of the CDR3 is 13 residues. The V gene's germline CDR1 is SGHVS and CDR2 FQNEAQ. The variable domain in full, completed from reference TRBV7-8 and TRBJ1-2, reads GAGVSQSPRYKVAKRGQDVALRCDPISGHVSLFWYQQALGQGPEFLTYFQNEAQLDKSGLPSDRFFAERPEGSVSTLKIQRTQQEDSAVYLCASSLRTGSGYTFGSGTRLTVV.

Note on this clone: Other nucleotide sequences in the sample specify the same CDR3. The rearrangement links TRBV6-5 to TRBJ1-2; TRBD1 aligns across 9 bases. CDR1 is MNHEY, CDR2 SVGAGI, per germline. The CDR3 is 15 amino acids. V shed 0 bases and J 2 bases; nucleotides not matched to a gene: 1. The CDR3 reads CASSYSTGGNYGYTF. In DNA form, the CDR3 reads TGTGCCAGCAGTTACTCGACAGGGGGAAACTATGGCTACACCTTC.

The chain carries TRBV11-2 and TRBJ2-5, with D uncertain. Trimming stripped 0 bases from V and 7 bases from J, with 9 bases between. CDR1 is SGHAT, CDR2 FQNNGV, per germline. The CDR3 loop spans 13 amino acids. In DNA form, the CDR3 reads TGTGCCAGCAGCTTAGAACAGTATGTGACCCAGTACTTC. It encodes CASSLEQYVTQYF.

The gene calls are TRBV19 and TRBJ2-1, with 7 bases fitting TRBD2. CDR3 size: 12 residues. Germline V gene data show CDR1 as LNHDA and CDR2 as SQIVND (reference sequence). Trimming cost V 1 base and J 12 bases; bases outside gene matches: 3. This CDR3 is CASSIGSGGQFF. The CDR3 nucleotides are TGTGCCAGTAGTATAGGGTCGGGGGGGCAGTTCTTC.

V usage is TRBV18 and J usage is TRBJ2-6; TRBD1 aligns across 7 bases. Germline trimming cut 5 bases from V and 0 bases from J; bases unmatched to any gene: 7. The CDR3 consists of 17 residues. Germline values: CDR1 KGHSH, CDR2 LQKENI. In nucleotides, the CDR3 is TGTGCCAGCTCAGGGGACAGCCCTAGCTCTGGGGCCAACGTCCTGACTTTC. It encodes CASSGDSPSSGANVLTF. Combining the CDR3 with reference TRBV18 and TRBJ2-6 gives the whole variable domain NAGVMQNPRHLVRRRGQEARLRCSPMKGHSHVYWYRQLPEEGLKFMVYLQKENIIDESGMPKERFSAEFPKEGPSILRIQQVVRGDSAAYFCASSGDSPSSGANVLTFGAGSRLTVL.

In DNA form, the CDR3 reads TGTGCCAGCAGTTTATCCGGGACAGGGCGAGTGGGCTATGGCTACACCTTC. Protein sequence: CASSLSGTGRVGYGYTF. J is TRBJ1-2 and V is TRBV28; 9 nucleotides match TRBD1. From germline, CDR1 is MDHEN and CDR2 SYDVKM. The CDR3 length is 17 residues. V gave up 1 base and J gave up 4 bases; unmatched junction bases: 10.

The V and J genes are TRBV30 and TRBJ1-5, with 8 bases identical to TRBD1. Germline-derived CDR1 and CDR2 are GTSNPN and SVGIG (reference sequence). Unmatched junction bases numbered 5, after V lost 0 bases and J lost 4 bases. CDR3 length equals 15 residues. The CDR3 is CAWSVLQGVNQPQHF. As DNA, the CDR3 is TGTGCCTGGAGTGTACTACAGGGGGTAAATCAGCCCCAGCATTTT.